Listed below are T cell receptor beta chains from one sample, sequenced in a study of OX40 agonist ivuxolimab in advanced cancers. TCRdb's copy holds only in-frame clones and misses some; the assay was immunoSEQ multiplex PCR. The table shows tens of thousands of clones, with approximately 90% occurring only once. The sequencing here drew on CD4+ or CD8+ T cells sorted from blood, taken in a trial of the OX40 agonist ivuxolimab. The receptors stem from an adult with an advanced solid tumor such as melanoma, head and neck, liver or kidney cancer. Each CDR3 is given with its conserved first and last residue. The order of the fields is J gene, CDR3 length, D gene, V gene, clone size, CDR3 DNA, CDR3 protein. D genes are given only for firm matches. Clone size is not always given. Where it is, it says once, few, many or a class for expanded clones.

j_call: TRBJ2-1; cdr3_length: 18; d_call: .; v_call: TRBV5-6; clone_size: .; cdr3_nt: TGTGCCAGCAGCCCCATTCCCGGGTCTAAAAGCTCCTACAATGAGCAGTTCTTC; cdr3_aa: CASSPIPGSKSSYNEQFF
j_call: TRBJ1-1; cdr3_length: 16; d_call: TRBD1; v_call: TRBV5-1; clone_size: .; cdr3_nt: TGCGCCAGCAGCTTCGGGACAGCCGACATGAACACTGAAGCTTTCTTT; cdr3_aa: CASSFGTADMNTEAFF
j_call: TRBJ1-2; cdr3_length: 11; d_call: .; v_call: TRBV6-5; clone_size: .; cdr3_nt: TGTGCCAGCAGGCTGGGGTATGGCTACACCTTC; cdr3_aa: CASRLGYGYTF
j_call: TRBJ1-5; cdr3_length: 13; d_call: .; v_call: TRBV2; clone_size: .; cdr3_nt: TGTGCCAGCATCGGACAGCCCAATCAGCCCCAGCATTTT; cdr3_aa: CASIGQPNQPQHF
j_call: TRBJ1-5; cdr3_length: 15; d_call: TRBD1; v_call: TRBV19; clone_size: .; cdr3_nt: TGTGCCTCGACCTCTGGGACAGGGGGCAATCAGCCCCAGCATTTT; cdr3_aa: CASTSGTGGNQPQHF
j_call: TRBJ2-7; cdr3_length: 17; d_call: TRBD2; v_call: TRBV28; clone_size: .; cdr3_nt: TGTGCCAGCAAACAACCGGGACTAGCGGGTGACCCCTACGAGCAGTACTTC; cdr3_aa: CASKQPGLAGDPYEQYF
j_call: TRBJ2-1; cdr3_length: 14; d_call: TRBD1; v_call: TRBV10-3; clone_size: .; cdr3_nt: TGTGCCATGGACAGGGGGTTGCAAGGGGATGAGCAGTTCTTC; cdr3_aa: CAMDRGLQGDEQFF
j_call: TRBJ1-5; cdr3_length: 12; d_call: TRBD1; v_call: TRBV6-5; clone_size: once; cdr3_nt: TGTGCCTCACAGGGGCGCGTTGGGCCCCAGCATTTT; cdr3_aa: CASQGRVGPQHF
j_call: TRBJ1-6; cdr3_length: 15; d_call: TRBD1; v_call: TRBV2; clone_size: few; cdr3_nt: TGTGCCAGCAGAAGGGACAGGGGGGGGAATTCACCCCTCCACTTT; cdr3_aa: CASRRDRGGNSPLHF
j_call: TRBJ1-6; cdr3_length: 13; d_call: .; v_call: TRBV19; clone_size: .; cdr3_nt: TGTGCCAGTAGTATGGGGGTGGAGTCACCCCTCCACTTT; cdr3_aa: CASSMGVESPLHF
j_call: TRBJ2-7; cdr3_length: 19; d_call: TRBD2; v_call: TRBV9; clone_size: .; cdr3_nt: TGTGCCAGCAGCCCCAGAGCGGGAGGGAGTTTCGAATACTCCTACGAGCAGTACTTC; cdr3_aa: CASSPRAGGSFEYSYEQYF
j_call: TRBJ2-2; cdr3_length: 16; d_call: TRBD2; v_call: TRBV4-1; clone_size: .; cdr3_nt: TGCGCCAGCAGCCCTCCGATTAGCGGGAGAACCGGGGAGCTGTTTTTT; cdr3_aa: CASSPPISGRTGELFF
j_call: TRBJ1-2; cdr3_length: 13; d_call: .; v_call: TRBV7-9; clone_size: .; cdr3_nt: TGTGCCAGCAGCTCCACCGGCTCAAGGGGCTACACCTTC; cdr3_aa: CASSSTGSRGYTF
j_call: TRBJ1-2; cdr3_length: 16; d_call: TRBD1; v_call: TRBV6-6; clone_size: once; cdr3_nt: TGTGCCAGCAGTTTCAGTAGACAGGGGGCTGACTATGGCTACACCTTC; cdr3_aa: CASSFSRQGADYGYTF
j_call: TRBJ1-5; cdr3_length: 12; d_call: TRBD1; v_call: TRBV6-6; clone_size: .; cdr3_nt: TGTGCCTCACAGGGGCGCGTTGGGCCCCAGCATTTT; cdr3_aa: CASQGRVGPQHF
j_call: TRBJ2-7; cdr3_length: 15; d_call: TRBD1; v_call: TRBV9; clone_size: once; cdr3_nt: TGTGCCAGCAGCTTCCGGGACAGGGGCTCCCACGAGCAGTACTTC; cdr3_aa: CASSFRDRGSHEQYF
j_call: TRBJ1-2; cdr3_length: 13; d_call: .; v_call: TRBV6-5; clone_size: .; cdr3_nt: TGTGCCAGCAGTCAGACAGATAACTATGGCTACACCTTC; cdr3_aa: CASSQTDNYGYTF
j_call: TRBJ2-7; cdr3_length: 16; d_call: TRBD1; v_call: TRBV4-3; clone_size: few; cdr3_nt: TGCGCCAGCAGCCAAGACTTCAGGGGGCTCGACTACGAGCAGTACTTC; cdr3_aa: CASSQDFRGLDYEQYF
j_call: TRBJ1-2; cdr3_length: 13; d_call: .; v_call: TRBV5-1; clone_size: .; cdr3_nt: TGCGCCAGCAGCACCGGGGGTCGAGGCGGCTACACCTTC; cdr3_aa: CASSTGGRGGYTF
j_call: TRBJ2-5; cdr3_length: 15; d_call: TRBD1; v_call: TRBV2; clone_size: .; cdr3_nt: TGTGCCAGCAGACTCGACAGGGGGCGGATTGAGACCCAGTACTTC; cdr3_aa: CASRLDRGRIETQYF
j_call: TRBJ2-3; cdr3_length: 13; d_call: TRBD1; v_call: TRBV2; clone_size: .; cdr3_nt: TGTGCCAGCACCAGGGGGATGTTAGATACGCAGTATTTT; cdr3_aa: CASTRGMLDTQYF
j_call: TRBJ2-6; cdr3_length: 19; d_call: .; v_call: TRBV7-8; clone_size: once; cdr3_nt: TGTGCCAGCAGATTGTTCGGGCAGGGAATGGTCTCTGGGGCCAACGTCCTGACTTTC; cdr3_aa: CASRLFGQGMVSGANVLTF
j_call: TRBJ2-5; cdr3_length: 13; d_call: TRBD1; v_call: TRBV5-1; clone_size: few; cdr3_nt: TGCGCCAGCAGTCGGGACAGGGGAGAGACCCAGTACTTC; cdr3_aa: CASSRDRGETQYF
j_call: TRBJ1-1; cdr3_length: 16; d_call: TRBD1; v_call: TRBV2; clone_size: .; cdr3_nt: TGTGCCAGCAGTGAACTTAGGGGACAGGGAAGGACTGAAGCTTTCTTT; cdr3_aa: CASSELRGQGRTEAFF
j_call: TRBJ2-1; cdr3_length: 14; d_call: TRBD1; v_call: TRBV5-6; clone_size: .; cdr3_nt: TGTGCCAGCAGGTTAGGACAGGGCTACAATGAGCAGTTCTTC; cdr3_aa: CASRLGQGYNEQFF
j_call: TRBJ1-1; cdr3_length: 13; d_call: .; v_call: TRBV7-9; clone_size: few; cdr3_nt: TGTGCCAGCAGCTCAACGAAGAACACTGAAGCTTTCTTT; cdr3_aa: CASSSTKNTEAFF
j_call: TRBJ1-2; cdr3_length: 15; d_call: .; v_call: TRBV5-4; clone_size: .; cdr3_nt: TGTGCCAGCAGCTTACCACCAAGCGGACCCTATGGCTACACCTTC; cdr3_aa: CASSLPPSGPYGYTF
j_call: TRBJ2-4; cdr3_length: 17; d_call: .; v_call: TRBV2; clone_size: .; cdr3_nt: TGTGCCAGCAGTGACTTTGACAGAATTCTAGCCAAAAACATTCAGTACTTC; cdr3_aa: CASSDFDRILAKNIQYF
j_call: TRBJ2-7; cdr3_length: 12; d_call: .; v_call: TRBV6-6; clone_size: .; cdr3_nt: TGTGCCATCAGTGCCGCAGGCTACGAGCAGTACTTC; cdr3_aa: CAISAAGYEQYF
j_call: TRBJ2-3; cdr3_length: 14; d_call: .; v_call: TRBV7-3; clone_size: .; cdr3_nt: TGTGCCAGCAGCTACACAGGACACACAGATACGCAGTATTTT; cdr3_aa: CASSYTGHTDTQYF
j_call: TRBJ1-6; cdr3_length: 14; d_call: .; v_call: TRBV15; clone_size: .; cdr3_nt: TGTGCCACCAGCAGAGATCTAAGTGGATCACCCCTCCACTTT; cdr3_aa: CATSRDLSGSPLHF
j_call: TRBJ2-7; cdr3_length: 15; d_call: TRBD1; v_call: TRBV5-5; clone_size: .; cdr3_nt: TGTGCCAGCAGCTTGGGACAGGGTATCGCCTACGAGCAGTACTTC; cdr3_aa: CASSLGQGIAYEQYF
j_call: TRBJ2-5; cdr3_length: 13; d_call: .; v_call: TRBV29-1; clone_size: .; cdr3_nt: TGCAGCGTTACCCTTCAGGGGTGGGAGACCCAGTACTTC; cdr3_aa: CSVTLQGWETQYF
j_call: TRBJ2-1; cdr3_length: 17; d_call: TRBD2; v_call: TRBV19; clone_size: .; cdr3_nt: TGTGCCAGTAGTATAGGGGGACTAGCGGTGTTCTACAATGAGCAGTTCTTC; cdr3_aa: CASSIGGLAVFYNEQFF
j_call: TRBJ2-1; cdr3_length: 14; d_call: .; v_call: TRBV7-2; clone_size: .; cdr3_nt: TGTGCCAGCAGCTTAGAGAGGGGGTCCGGTGAGCAGTTCTTC; cdr3_aa: CASSLERGSGEQFF
j_call: TRBJ1-1; cdr3_length: 14; d_call: .; v_call: TRBV6-6; clone_size: .; cdr3_nt: TGTGCCAGCAGTAACCGGGACGGAGGGACCATGTCGTTCTTT; cdr3_aa: CASSNRDGGTMSFF
j_call: TRBJ1-2; cdr3_length: 14; d_call: TRBD1; v_call: TRBV6-1; clone_size: .; cdr3_nt: TGTGCCAGCAGTCTACAGGGGCCGTACTATGGCTACACCTTC; cdr3_aa: CASSLQGPYYGYTF
j_call: TRBJ2-1; cdr3_length: 14; d_call: .; v_call: TRBV7-2; clone_size: .; cdr3_nt: TGTGCCAGCAGCTCGGAGAGAGGGCGCAATGAGCAGTTCTTC; cdr3_aa: CASSSERGRNEQFF
j_call: TRBJ1-4; cdr3_length: 14; d_call: TRBD1; v_call: TRBV6-1; clone_size: .; cdr3_nt: TGTGCCAGCAGTGAAAGGGGGCTAGATGAAAAACTGTTTTTT; cdr3_aa: CASSERGLDEKLFF
j_call: TRBJ2-7; cdr3_length: 13; d_call: .; v_call: TRBV27; clone_size: .; cdr3_nt: TGTGCCAGCAGTTTATTGCCATCCTACGAGCAGTACTTC; cdr3_aa: CASSLLPSYEQYF
j_call: TRBJ2-3; cdr3_length: 16; d_call: TRBD2; v_call: TRBV4-3; clone_size: .; cdr3_nt: TGCGCCAGCAGCCTCCTAGCGGGTTCTAGCACAGATACGCAGTATTTT; cdr3_aa: CASSLLAGSSTDTQYF
j_call: TRBJ2-2; cdr3_length: 15; d_call: TRBD2; v_call: TRBV5-1; clone_size: .; cdr3_nt: TGCGCCAGCAGCTTGGAGGTGCGGGAGGCCGGGGAGCTGTTTTTT; cdr3_aa: CASSLEVREAGELFF
j_call: TRBJ1-5; cdr3_length: 16; d_call: TRBD1; v_call: TRBV7-8; clone_size: .; cdr3_nt: TGTGCCAGCAGCTTAGCGGGACAGGGAGTATATCAGCCCCAGCATTTT; cdr3_aa: CASSLAGQGVYQPQHF
j_call: TRBJ2-3; cdr3_length: 13; d_call: .; v_call: TRBV5-1; clone_size: once; cdr3_nt: TGCGCCAGCAGTACGGGTAGCCCAGATACGCAGTATTTT; cdr3_aa: CASSTGSPDTQYF
j_call: TRBJ2-2; cdr3_length: 15; d_call: .; v_call: TRBV29-1; clone_size: once; cdr3_nt: TGCAGCGTCGTTAGGGATAGCAGGAACACCGGGGAGCTGTTTTTT; cdr3_aa: CSVVRDSRNTGELFF